This TCR beta chain stems from a study of circulating and synovial CD4+ cells in juvenile arthritis. Broader study findings: Bulk blood CD4 repertoires were more diverse than these. Bulk blood CD4 samples held at least an order of magnitude more or fewer genomes than CPL. Circulating pathogenic-like lymphocytes shared a substantially higher fraction of CDR3 sequences with synovium than bulk blood.

A note on this clone: Its specificity is unknown.

Patients with active juvenile idiopathic arthritis donated these samples. The method was immunoSEQ multiplex PCR; TCRdb's version includes in-frame clones alone and lacks a portion of them. The sample consists of tens of thousands of clones, roughly 94% of them appearing once. Material for sequencing was CD4+ T cells from blood. This clonotype was sampled from a human donor with juvenile idiopathic arthritis.

CDR3: CASSGFRGPWTEAFF. The CDR3 coding sequence is TGTGCCAGCAGCGGCTTCAGGGGGCCGTGGACTGAAGCTTTCTTT. This chain links TRBV11-2 with TRBJ1-1; 8 nucleotides agree with TRBD1. Germline V gene sequence: CDR1 SGHAT, CDR2 FQNNGV. V shed 5 bases, J shed 5 bases, and the junction held 10 bases outside the gene matches. CDR3 length: 15 amino acids.